The TCR beta chain under discussion was sequenced for a study of shared clonotypes between healthy human individuals. This clone was recorded once. Germline V lookup: CDR1 LGHNA, CDR2 YSLEER. The CDR3 spans 16 residues. Between the trimmed V and J ends, which lost 2 bases and 4 bases, there was a span of 15 bases. The data were produced by immunoSEQ multiplex PCR, yet TCRdb's version contains in-frame clones alone and is incomplete. The sample shows more than 900,000 clones, 75% to 85% of them seen only once. Sequencing input: memory CD4+ T cells from PBMCs. The sample's subset: CD45RA-negative fraction. The chain couples TRBV4-3 to TRBJ1-3; no firm D call. The sequence derives from a man in his late teens or twenties in good health. Some clones in this sample may be carry-over from other donors' samples. The CDR3 here is CASSQTLGVRGNTIYF. CDR3 bases: TGCGCCAGCAGCCAAACGCTCGGGGTGAGAGGAAACACCATATATTTT.